These 4 T cell receptor beta chains were sequenced from one sample in a study of CD8+CD57+ T cells in acquired aplastic anemia. The use of genomic DNA as template underpinned the TCR beta VDJ and CDR3 profiling. One entry per CDR3 protein results from TCRdb running MiXCR on the reads. The sample records 180,000 or so distinct CDR3 sequences, 40% to 50% being singletons. The sequenced sample was sorted CD4+, CD8+, or CD8+CD57+ T cells (not recorded which) from PBMCs. All receptors come from a human donor in good health.

The chain couples TRBV19 to TRBJ1-2, with D unclear. CDR1 and CDR2 (germline): LNHDA, SQIVND (reference sequence). This CDR3 spans 15 amino acids. V lost 4 bases, J lost 2 bases, and 14 bases lay in between. The chain's CDR3 is CASSTVRGENYGYTF. CDR3 coding DNA: TGTGCCAGTAGTACGGTCCGTGGAGAGAACTATGGCTACACCTTC.

The chain is built from TRBV6-1 and TRBJ2-4; 8 nucleotides align to TRBD2. The germline gives CDR1 MNHNS, CDR2 SASEGT. The CDR3 has 15 residues. J was trimmed by 6 bases and V by 6 bases; bases with no gene match: 10. This CDR3 is CASSRPGLGRNIQYF. CDR3 DNA sequence: TGTGCCAGCAGCAGACCGGGACTAGGGAGAAACATTCAGTACTTC.

This clonotype was counted a single time. The genes are TRBV19 and TRBJ1-1, with 12 positions matching TRBD1. Germline values: CDR1 LNHDA, CDR2 SQIVND (reference sequence). CDR3 length: 18 residues. V was clipped by 3 bases and J by 5 bases; unmatched bases: 13. DNA for the CDR3: TGTGCCAGTAGTATTTGGCCCGGGACAGGGGGCGCGGGTACTGAAGCTTTCTTT. Protein product: CASSIWPGTGGAGTEAFF.

As regards this clonotype: A read error is possible here, since a much larger clone lies one base away. The CDR3, as DNA: TGCGCCGGCAGCTCACCGGCGGGAGGTGAGCAGTTCTTC. This codes for CAGSSPAGGEQFF. The rearrangement uses TRBV5-1 and TRBJ2-1, with TRBD2 matching 8 bases. The CDR3 has 13 amino acids. The germline CDR1 and CDR2 sequences are SGHRS and YFSETQ.